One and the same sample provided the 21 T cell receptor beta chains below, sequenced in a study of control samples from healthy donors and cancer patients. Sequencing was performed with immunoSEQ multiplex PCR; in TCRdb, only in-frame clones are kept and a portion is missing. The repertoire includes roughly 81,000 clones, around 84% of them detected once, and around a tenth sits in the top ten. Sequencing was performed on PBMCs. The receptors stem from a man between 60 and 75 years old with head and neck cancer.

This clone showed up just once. CDR3 coding DNA: TGTGCCAGCAGCTTAGTACCTCAGGGTGAAGCTTTCTTT. It is translated as CASSLVPQGEAFF. V usage is TRBV7-9 and J usage is TRBJ1-1; D might be TRBD1 (5 bases). CDR3 length: 13 residues. V gave up 1 base and J gave up 7 bases, with 10 bases separating them. CDR1 and CDR2 from the germline V gene are SEHNR and FQNEAQ (reference sequence).

CDR3 in amino acids: CASKGADETEAFF. The CDR3 DNA sequence: TGTGCCAGCAAGGGGGCGGATGAAACTGAAGCTTTCTTT. J is TRBJ1-1 and V is TRBV5-4; TRBD1 aligns across 7 bases. This CDR3 is 13 amino acids long. The V gene's germline CDR1 is SGHNT and CDR2 YYREEE (reference sequence). Trimming took 6 bases from V and 5 from J; bases not matched to a gene: 7. The complete variable domain, with remaining parts taken from reference TRBV5-4 and TRBJ1-1, reads ETGVTQSPTHLIKTRGQQVTLRCSSQSGHNTVSWYQQALGQGPQFIFQYYREEENGRGNFPPRFSGLQFPNYSSELNVNALELDDSALYLCASKGADETEAFFGQGTRLTVV.

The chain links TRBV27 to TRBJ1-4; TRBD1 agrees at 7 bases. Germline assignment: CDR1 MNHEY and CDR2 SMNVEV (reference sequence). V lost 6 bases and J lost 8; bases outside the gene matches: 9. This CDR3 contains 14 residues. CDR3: CASSLQGRDEKLFF. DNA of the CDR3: TGTGCCAGCAGCCTACAGGGGAGGGACGAAAAACTGTTTTTT.

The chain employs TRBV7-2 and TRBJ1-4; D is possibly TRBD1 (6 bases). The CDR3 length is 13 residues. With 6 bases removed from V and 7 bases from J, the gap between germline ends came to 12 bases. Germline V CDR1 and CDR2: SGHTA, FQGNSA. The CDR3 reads CASRTGWGEKLFF. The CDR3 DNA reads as TGTGCCAGCAGAACAGGGTGGGGTGAAAAACTGTTTTTT.

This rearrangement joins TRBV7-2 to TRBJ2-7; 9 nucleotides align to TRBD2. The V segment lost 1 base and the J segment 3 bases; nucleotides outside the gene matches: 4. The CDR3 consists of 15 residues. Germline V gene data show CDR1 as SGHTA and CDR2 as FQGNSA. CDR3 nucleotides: TGTGCCAGCAGCTTAGTGACTAGCGGATTCTACGAGCAGTACTTC. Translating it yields CASSLVTSGFYEQYF.

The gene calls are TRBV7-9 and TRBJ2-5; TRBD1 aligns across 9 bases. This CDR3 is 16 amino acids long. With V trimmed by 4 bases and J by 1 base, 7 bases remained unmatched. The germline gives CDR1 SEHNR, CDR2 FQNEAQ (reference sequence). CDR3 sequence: CASSWGDRGVQETQYF. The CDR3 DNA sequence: TGTGCCAGCAGCTGGGGTGACAGGGGGGTCCAAGAGACCCAGTACTTC. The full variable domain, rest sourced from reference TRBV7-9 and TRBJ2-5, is DTGVSQNPRHKITKRGQNVTFRCDPISEHNRLYWYRQTLGQGPEFLTYFQNEAQLEKSRLLSDRFSAERPKGSFSTLEIQRTEQGDSAMYLCASSWGDRGVQETQYFGPGTRLLVL.

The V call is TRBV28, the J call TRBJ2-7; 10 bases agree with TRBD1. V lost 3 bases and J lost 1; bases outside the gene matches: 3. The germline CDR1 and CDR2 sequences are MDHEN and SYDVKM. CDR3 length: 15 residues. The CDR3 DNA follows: TGTGCCAGCAGTTTGGGACAGGGGAGGTCCTACGAGCAGTACTTC. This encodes CASSLGQGRSYEQYF.

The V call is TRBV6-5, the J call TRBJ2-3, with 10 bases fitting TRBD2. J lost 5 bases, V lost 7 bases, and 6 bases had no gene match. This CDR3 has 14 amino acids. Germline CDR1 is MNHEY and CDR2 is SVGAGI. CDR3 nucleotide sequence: TGTGCCAGCAAACTAGCGGGGTGGAGAGATACGCAGTATTTT. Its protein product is CASKLAGWRDTQYF.

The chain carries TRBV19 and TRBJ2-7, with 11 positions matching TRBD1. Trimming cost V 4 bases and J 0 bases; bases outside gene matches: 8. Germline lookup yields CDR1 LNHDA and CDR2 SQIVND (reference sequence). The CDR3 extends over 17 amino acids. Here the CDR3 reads CASSTGTGGYYSYEQYF. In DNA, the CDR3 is TGTGCCAGTAGTACCGGGACAGGGGGGTACTACTCCTACGAGCAGTACTTC.

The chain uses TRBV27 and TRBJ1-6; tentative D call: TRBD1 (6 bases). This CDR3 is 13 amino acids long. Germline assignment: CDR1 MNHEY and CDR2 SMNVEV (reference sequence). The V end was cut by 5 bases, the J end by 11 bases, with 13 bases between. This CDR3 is CASSLGGRTPLHF. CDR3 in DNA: TGTGCCAGCAGTCTGGGGGGCAGGACACCCCTCCACTTT.

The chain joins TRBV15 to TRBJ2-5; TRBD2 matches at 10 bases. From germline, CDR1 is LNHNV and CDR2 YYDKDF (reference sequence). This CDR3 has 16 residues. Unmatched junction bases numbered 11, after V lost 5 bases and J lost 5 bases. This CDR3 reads CATSGWLAGVSETQYF. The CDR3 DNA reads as TGTGCCACCAGCGGGTGGCTAGCGGGAGTGAGTGAGACCCAGTACTTC.

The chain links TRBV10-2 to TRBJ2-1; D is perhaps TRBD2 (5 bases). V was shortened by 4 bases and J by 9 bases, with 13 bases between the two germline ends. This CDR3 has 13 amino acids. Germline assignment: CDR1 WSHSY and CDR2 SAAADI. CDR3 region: CASSAEGRGEQFF. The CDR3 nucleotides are TGCGCCAGCAGTGCCGAGGGCCGGGGTGAGCAGTTCTTC.

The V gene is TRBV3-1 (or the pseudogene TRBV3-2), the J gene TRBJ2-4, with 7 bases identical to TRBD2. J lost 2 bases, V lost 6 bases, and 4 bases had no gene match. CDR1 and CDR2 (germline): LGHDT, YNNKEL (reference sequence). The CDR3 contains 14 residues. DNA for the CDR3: TGTGCCAGCAGTCCGACTAGCCCCAAAAACATTCAGTACTTC. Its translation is CASSPTSPKNIQYF.

CDR3: CAWNRGVVGNQPQHF. CDR3 in DNA: TGTGCCTGGAACAGGGGTGTGGTCGGTAATCAGCCCCAGCATTTT. The chain combines TRBV30 with TRBJ1-5, with 7 positions matching TRBD1. J lost 4 bases, V lost 4 bases, and 10 bases had no gene match. Germline loops: CDR1 GTSNPN, CDR2 SVGIG (reference sequence). The CDR3 contains 15 residues.

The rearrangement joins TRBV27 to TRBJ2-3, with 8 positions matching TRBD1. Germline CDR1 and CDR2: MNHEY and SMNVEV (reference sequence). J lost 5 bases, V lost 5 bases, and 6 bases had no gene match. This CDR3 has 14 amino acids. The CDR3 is CASSRQGLEDTQYF. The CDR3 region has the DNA TGTGCCAGCAGTCGACAGGGGCTGGAAGATACGCAGTATTTT.

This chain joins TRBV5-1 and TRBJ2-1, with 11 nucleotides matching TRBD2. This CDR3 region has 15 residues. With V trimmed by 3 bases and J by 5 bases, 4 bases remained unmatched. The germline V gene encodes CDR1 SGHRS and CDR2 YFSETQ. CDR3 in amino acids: CASSSGTSGDNEQFF. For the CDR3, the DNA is TGCGCCAGCAGCTCCGGGACTAGCGGAGACAATGAGCAGTTCTTC. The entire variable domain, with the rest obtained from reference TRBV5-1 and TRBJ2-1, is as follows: KAGVTQTPRYLIKTRGQQVTLSCSPISGHRSVSWYQQTPGQGLQFLFEYFSETQRNKGNFPGRFSGRQFSNSRSEMNVSTLELGDSALYLCASSSGTSGDNEQFFGPGTRLTVL.

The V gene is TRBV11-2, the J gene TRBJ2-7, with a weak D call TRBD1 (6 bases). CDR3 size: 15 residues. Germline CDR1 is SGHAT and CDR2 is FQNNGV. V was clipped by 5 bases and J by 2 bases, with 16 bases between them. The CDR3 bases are TGTGCCAGCAGCGCTCGGGACATGCGTCCCTACGAGCAGTACTTC. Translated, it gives CASSARDMRPYEQYF.

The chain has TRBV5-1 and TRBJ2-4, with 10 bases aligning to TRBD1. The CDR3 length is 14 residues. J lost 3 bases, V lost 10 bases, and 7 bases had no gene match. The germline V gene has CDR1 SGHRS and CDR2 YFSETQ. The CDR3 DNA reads TGCGCCCGCGGAGGGACAGGGGTCAAAAACATTCAGTACTTC. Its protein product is CARGGTGVKNIQYF.

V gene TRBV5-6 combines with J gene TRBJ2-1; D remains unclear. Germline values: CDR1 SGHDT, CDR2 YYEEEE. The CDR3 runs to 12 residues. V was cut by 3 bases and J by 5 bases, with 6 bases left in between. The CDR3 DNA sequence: TGTGCCAGCAGCTGGACGGACAATGAGCAGTTCTTC. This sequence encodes CASSWTDNEQFF. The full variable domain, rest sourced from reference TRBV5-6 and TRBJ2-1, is DAGVTQSPTHLIKTRGQQVTLRCSPKSGHDTVSWYQQALGQGPQFIFQYYEEEERQRGNFPDRFSGHQFPNYSSELNVNALLLGDSALYLCASSWTDNEQFFGPGTRLTVL.

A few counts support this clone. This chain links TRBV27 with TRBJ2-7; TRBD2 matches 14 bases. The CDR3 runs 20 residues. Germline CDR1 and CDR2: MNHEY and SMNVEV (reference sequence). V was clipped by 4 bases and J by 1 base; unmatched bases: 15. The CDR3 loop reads CASSSSGTSGRSTFSYEQYF. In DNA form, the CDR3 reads TGTGCCAGCAGTTCGTCCGGGACTAGCGGGAGAAGTACCTTTTCCTACGAGCAGTACTTC.

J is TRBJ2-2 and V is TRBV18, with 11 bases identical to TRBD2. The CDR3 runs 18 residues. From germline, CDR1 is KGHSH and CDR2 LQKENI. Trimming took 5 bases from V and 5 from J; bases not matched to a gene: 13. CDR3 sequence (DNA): TGTGCCAGCTCAATAATTAGCGGGAGGGCCTCGTGGACCGGGGAGCTGTTTTTT. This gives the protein CASSIISGRASWTGELFF.